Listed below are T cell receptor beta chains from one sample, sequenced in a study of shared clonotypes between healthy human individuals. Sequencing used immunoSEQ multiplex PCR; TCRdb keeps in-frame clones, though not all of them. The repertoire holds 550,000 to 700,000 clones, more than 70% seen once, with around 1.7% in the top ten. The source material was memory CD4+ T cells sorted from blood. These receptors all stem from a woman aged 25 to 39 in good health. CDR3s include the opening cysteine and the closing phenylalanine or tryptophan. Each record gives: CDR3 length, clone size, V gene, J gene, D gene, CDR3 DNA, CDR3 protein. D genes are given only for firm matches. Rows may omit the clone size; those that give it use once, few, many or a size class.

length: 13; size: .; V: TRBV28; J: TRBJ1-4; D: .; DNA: TGTGCCAGCAGTTTAGTCGGTAATGAAAAACTGTTTTTT; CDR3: CASSLVGNEKLFF
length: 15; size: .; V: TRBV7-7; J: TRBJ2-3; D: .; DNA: TGTGCCAGCAGCCCTGCTCTGGCCGGCACAGATACGCAGTATTTT; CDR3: CASSPALAGTDTQYF
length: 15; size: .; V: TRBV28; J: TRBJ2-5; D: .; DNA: TGTGCCAGCAGCCCCAGGGGCGGGACGTCAGAGACCCAGTACTTC; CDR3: CASSPRGGTSETQYF
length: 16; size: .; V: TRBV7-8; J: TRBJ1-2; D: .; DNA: TGTGCCAGCAGCTCCCGGGGTAATGGCCTCAACTATGGCTACACCTTC; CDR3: CASSSRGNGLNYGYTF
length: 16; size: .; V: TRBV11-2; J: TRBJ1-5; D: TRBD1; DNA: TGTGCCAGCAGCTTGCCGGACAGGGGAGGCAATCAGCCCCAGCATTTT; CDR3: CASSLPDRGGNQPQHF
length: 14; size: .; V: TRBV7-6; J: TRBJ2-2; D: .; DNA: TGTGCCAGCAGCTTAGTGGGGAACACCGGGGAGCTGTTTTTT; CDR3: CASSLVGNTGELFF
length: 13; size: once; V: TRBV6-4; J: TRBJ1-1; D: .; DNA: TGTGCCAGCAGTGAGAGGGAAGGAGGTGAAGCTTTCTTT; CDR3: CASSEREGGEAFF
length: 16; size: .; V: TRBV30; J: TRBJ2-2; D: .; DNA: TGTGCCTGGAGTGTAGGTTGGGGTTTGACCACCGGGGAGCTGTTTTTT; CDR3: CAWSVGWGLTTGELFF
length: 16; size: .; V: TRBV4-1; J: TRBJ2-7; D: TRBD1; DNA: TGCGCCAGCAGCCGAACCGGGACAGGGATCCTACAGGAGCAGTACTTC; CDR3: CASSRTGTGILQEQYF
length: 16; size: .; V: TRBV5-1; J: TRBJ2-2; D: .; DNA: TGCGCCAGCAGCAGCACGACTAGGAGGAACACCGGGGAGCTGTTTTTT; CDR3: CASSSTTRRNTGELFF
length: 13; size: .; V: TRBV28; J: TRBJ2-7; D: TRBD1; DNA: TGTGCCATAACCGGACAGGGCGCCTACGAGCAGTACTTC; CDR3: CAITGQGAYEQYF
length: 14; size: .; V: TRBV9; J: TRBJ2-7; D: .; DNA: TGTGCCAGCAGCGTAGGTCCAGGATCCTACGAGCAGTACTTC; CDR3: CASSVGPGSYEQYF
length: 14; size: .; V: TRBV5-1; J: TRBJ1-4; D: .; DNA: TGCGCCAGCAGCTTGGCCCAGGGGCAAGAAAAACTGTTTTTT; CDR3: CASSLAQGQEKLFF
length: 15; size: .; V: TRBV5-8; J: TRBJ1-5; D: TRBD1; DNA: TGTGCCAGCAGCTCCCGGACAGGGTTGAATCAGCCCCAGCATTTT; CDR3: CASSSRTGLNQPQHF
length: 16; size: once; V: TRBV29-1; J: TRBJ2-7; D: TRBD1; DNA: TGCAGCGTCGCAACCGGTCGGGGACAGGGGTCCTACGAGCAGTACTTC; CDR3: CSVATGRGQGSYEQYF
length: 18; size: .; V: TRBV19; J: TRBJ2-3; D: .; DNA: TGTGCCAGTAGTGCTCAGGGGGCTAGCGGGACTCACACAGATACGCAGTATTTT; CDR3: CASSAQGASGTHTDTQYF
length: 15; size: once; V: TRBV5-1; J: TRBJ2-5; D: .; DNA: TGCGCCAGCAGCTCCTATGGGGGTGGACAAGAGACCCAGTACTTC; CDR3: CASSSYGGGQETQYF
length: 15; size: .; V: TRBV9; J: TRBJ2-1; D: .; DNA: TGTGCCAGCAGCGTAGCGGGAGAACCGGGTAATGAGCAGTTCTTC; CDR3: CASSVAGEPGNEQFF
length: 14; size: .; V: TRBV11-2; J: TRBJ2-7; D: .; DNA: TGTGCCAGCAGCTTAGATAGGGGATCCTACGAGCAGTACTTC; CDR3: CASSLDRGSYEQYF
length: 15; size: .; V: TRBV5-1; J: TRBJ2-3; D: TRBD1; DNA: TGCGCCAGCAGCTTGAACAGGGGAGAGGCAGATACGCAGTATTTT; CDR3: CASSLNRGEADTQYF
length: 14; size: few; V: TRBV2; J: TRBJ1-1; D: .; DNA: TGTGCCAGCCGCACGGGGTTGGGGAACACTGAAGCTTTCTTT; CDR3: CASRTGLGNTEAFF
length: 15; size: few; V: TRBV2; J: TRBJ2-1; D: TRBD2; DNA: TGTGCCAGCAGGGCGGGACTAGCGGTACCTAATGAGCAGTTCTTC; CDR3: CASRAGLAVPNEQFF
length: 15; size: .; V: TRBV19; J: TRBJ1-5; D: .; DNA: TGTGCCAGTAGTATGAGTCGGCAGGGTGGTCAGCCCCAGCATTTT; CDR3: CASSMSRQGGQPQHF
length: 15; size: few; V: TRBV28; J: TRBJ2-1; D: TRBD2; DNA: TGTGCCAGCAGTACCGGGACTAGCGGGTCTCATGAGCAGTTCTTC; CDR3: CASSTGTSGSHEQFF
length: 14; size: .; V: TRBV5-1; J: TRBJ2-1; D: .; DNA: TGCGCCAGCGGCCTAGGGGGGACCGACAATGAGCAGTTCTTC; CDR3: CASGLGGTDNEQFF
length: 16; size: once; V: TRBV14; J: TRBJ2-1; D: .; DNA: TGTGCCAGCAGCCAAGTCCTGGAGGGCCTAGGTAATGAGCAGTTCTTC; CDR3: CASSQVLEGLGNEQFF
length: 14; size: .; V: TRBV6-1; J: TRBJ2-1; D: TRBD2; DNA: TGTGCCAGCAGATTAGCGGGAGGCATTAATGAGCAGTTCTTC; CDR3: CASRLAGGINEQFF
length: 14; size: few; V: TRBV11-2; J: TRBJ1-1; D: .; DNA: TGTGCCAGCAGCTTAGCACGGGGGAACGCTGAAGCTTTCTTT; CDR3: CASSLARGNAEAFF